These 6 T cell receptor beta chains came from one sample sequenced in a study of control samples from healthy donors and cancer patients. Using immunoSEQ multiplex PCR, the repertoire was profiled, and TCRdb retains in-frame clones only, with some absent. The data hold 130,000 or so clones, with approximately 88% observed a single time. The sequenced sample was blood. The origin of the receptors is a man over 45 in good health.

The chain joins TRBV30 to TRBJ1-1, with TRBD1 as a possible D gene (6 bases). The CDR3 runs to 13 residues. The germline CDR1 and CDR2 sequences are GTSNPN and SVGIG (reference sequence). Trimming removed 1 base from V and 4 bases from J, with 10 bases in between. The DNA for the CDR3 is TGTGCCTGGAGTGCACAGGGAAGCACTGAAGCTTTCTTT. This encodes CAWSAQGSTEAFF.

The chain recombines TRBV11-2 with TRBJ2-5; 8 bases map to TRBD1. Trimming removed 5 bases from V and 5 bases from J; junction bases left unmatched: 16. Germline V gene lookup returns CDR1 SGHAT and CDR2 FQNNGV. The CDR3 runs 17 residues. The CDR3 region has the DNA TGTGCCAGCAGCCCGAGACCAGGGGGCGTTGGGTGGGAGACCCAGTACTTC. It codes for CASSPRPGGVGWETQYF.

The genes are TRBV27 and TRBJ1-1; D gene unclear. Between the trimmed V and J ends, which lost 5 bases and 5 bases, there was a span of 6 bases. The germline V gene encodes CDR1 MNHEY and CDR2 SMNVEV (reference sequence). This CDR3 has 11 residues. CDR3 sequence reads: CASSGNTEAFF. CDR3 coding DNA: TGTGCCAGCAGTGGGAATACTGAAGCTTTCTTT.

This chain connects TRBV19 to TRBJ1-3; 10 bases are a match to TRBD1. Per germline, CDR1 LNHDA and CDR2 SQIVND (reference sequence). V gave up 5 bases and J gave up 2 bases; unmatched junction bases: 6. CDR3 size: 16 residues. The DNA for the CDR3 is TGTGCCAGTAGTCCGGGACAGGGGACGACTGGAAACACCATATATTTT. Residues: CASSPGQGTTGNTIYF.

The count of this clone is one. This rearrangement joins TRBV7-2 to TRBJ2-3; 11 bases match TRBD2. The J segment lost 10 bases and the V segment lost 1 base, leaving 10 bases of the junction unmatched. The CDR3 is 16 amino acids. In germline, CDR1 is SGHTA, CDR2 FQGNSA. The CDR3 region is CASSLGLAGSQGSQYF. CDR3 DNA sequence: TGTGCCAGCAGCTTAGGACTAGCGGGGAGCCAGGGGTCGCAGTATTTT.

CDR3 residues: CASSPDNTGELFF. The CDR3 coding sequence is TGTGCCAGCAGCCCCGATAACACCGGGGAGCTGTTTTTT. The chain joins TRBV7-8 to TRBJ2-2; no reliable D call. CDR1 is SGHVS, CDR2 FQNEAQ, per germline. The CDR3 is 13 residues long. The V gene lost 5 bases and the J gene lost 2 bases, with 6 bases spanning the gap.